Listed below are T cell receptor beta chains from one sample, sequenced in a study of spatial heterogeneity in lung cancer. TCRdb reprocessed the 5' RACE reads via MiXCR and lists one record per CDR3 protein. The data contain approximately 29,000 distinct CDR3 sequences, approximately 8.1% of them singletons. The sample here was PBMCs, taken at surgery. These receptors all come from a female donor with early-stage non-small cell lung cancer. The CDR3 runs from the conserved cysteine through the conserved F or W. The order of the fields is J gene, V gene, clone size, D gene, CDR3 DNA, CDR3 protein. D genes are given only for firm matches. Where a row states a size, it is once, few, many or the class of an expanded clone; other rows omit it.

TRBJ1-1 | TRBV3-1 | many | TRBD1 | TGTGCCAGCAGCCCCCGGGACAGGGGGTGGACTGAAGCTTTCTTT | CASSPRDRGWTEAFF
TRBJ2-3 | TRBV13 | few | - | TGTGCCAGCAGCCACTTAGGGGATACGCAGTATTTT | CASSHLGDTQYF
TRBJ2-6 | TRBV20-1 | many | TRBD1 | TGCAGTGCTAGGTCAGGGACAGGGGACTCTGGGGCCAACGTCCTGACTTTC | CSARSGTGDSGANVLTF
TRBJ2-7 | TRBV29-1 | few | TRBD2 | TGCAGCGTTGTTGTCCCGGGACTAGCGAATGAGCAGTACTTC | CSVVVPGLANEQYF
TRBJ2-1 | TRBV5-4 | many | TRBD2 | TGTGCCAGCAGCTTGGGACTAGCGGGTAAGCCCTACAATGAGCAGTTCTTC | CASSLGLAGKPYNEQFF
TRBJ2-1 | TRBV18 | many | - | TGTGCCAGCTCACCACGGTTAGACGGGACCTACAATGAGCAGTTCTTC | CASSPRLDGTYNEQFF
TRBJ2-3 | TRBV4-2 | many | TRBD2 | TGTGCCAGCAGCCTCCGACTAGCGGCCGTGGGGGGTACGCAGTATTTT | CASSLRLAAVGGTQYF
TRBJ2-3 | TRBV12-3/TRBV12-4 | - | - | TGTGCCAGCAGGGCGTACGGCGGGACAACAGATACGCAGTATTTT | CASRAYGGTTDTQYF
TRBJ2-1 | TRBV7-2 | many | TRBD2 | TGTGCCAGCAGCTTACGAGCGGGAGCCAACAATGAGCAGTTCTTC | CASSLRAGANNEQFF
TRBJ1-4 | TRBV6-5 | - | - | TGTGCCAGCAGTTACTGGGGAGGTGGTGAAAAACTGTTTTTT | CASSYWGGGEKLFF
TRBJ1-1 | TRBV12-3/TRBV12-4 | many | - | TGTGCCAGCAGTTTAGGTGAGGCCACTGAAGCTTTCTTT | CASSLGEATEAFF
TRBJ1-4 | TRBV7-9 | - | - | TGTGCCAGCAGTCGCCCCGGGACGCTCGCAACTAATGAAAAACTGTTTTTT | CASSRPGTLATNEKLFF
TRBJ2-3 | TRBV19 | many | TRBD1 | TGTGCCAGTAACCGACAGGGGGCGAGGGATACGCAGTATTTT | CASNRQGARDTQYF
TRBJ2-5 | TRBV6-2/TRBV6-3 | many | - | TGTGCCAGCAGTTACTCGTTTCAGCGTGGCGATTTAGAGACCCAGTACTTC | CASSYSFQRGDLETQYF
TRBJ2-2 | TRBV24-1 | - | TRBD2 | TGTGCCACCAGTGATTGGGGACTAGCGGAGAACACCGGGGAGCTGTTTTTT | CATSDWGLAENTGELFF
TRBJ2-7 | TRBV28 | many | - | TGTGCCAGCAGTTTAGCGGGCGGACTAACCTACGAGCAGTACTTC | CASSLAGGLTYEQYF
TRBJ2-6 | TRBV3-1 | - | TRBD1 | TGTGCCAGCAGCCAAATCGACAGGGCGGTCTGGGCCAACGTCCTGACTTTC | CASSQIDRAVWANVLTF
TRBJ1-5 | TRBV18 | many | - | TGTGCCAGCTCGTCACGGGGTTCCAATCAGCCCCAGCATTTT | CASSSRGSNQPQHF
TRBJ1-5 | TRBV5-8 | few | - | TGTGCCAGCAGCTTGTCCTTGGGGCAGCCCCAGCATTTT | CASSLSLGQPQHF
TRBJ1-2 | TRBV7-2 | few | - | TGTGCCAGCAGCTTCCGCAGGGAGGTGGCCTTC | CASSFRREVAF
TRBJ2-1 | TRBV20-1 | many | TRBD2 | TGCAGTGCTAGCGGGAGGGTCTACAATGAGCAGTTCTTC | CSASGRVYNEQFF
TRBJ2-1 | TRBV25-1 | many | - | TGTGCCAGCAGTGAATCAATCTCCCGGTCCAATGAGCAGTTCTTC | CASSESISRSNEQFF
TRBJ2-7 | TRBV7-9 | few | - | TGTGCCAGCAAGATAAGTAATTCCTACGAGCAGTACTTC | CASKISNSYEQYF
TRBJ2-6 | TRBV27 | few | - | TGTGCCAGCAGTTTGGGGGGCTCTGGGGCCAACGTCCTGACTTTC | CASSLGGSGANVLTF
TRBJ2-1 | TRBV14 | - | TRBD1 | TGTGCCAGCAGCCATACCGTGACCCGGACAGGGGGACATTACAATGAGCAGTTCTTC | CASSHTVTRTGGHYNEQFF
TRBJ2-3 | TRBV28 | many | - | TGTGCCAGCAGTTTCGGTCGGCTGAGACTCGGAGATACGCAGTATTTT | CASSFGRLRLGDTQYF
TRBJ1-2 | TRBV5-5 | many | - | TGTGCCAGCAGCTTGGACATAACAGAAGGCTACACCTTC | CASSLDITEGYTF
TRBJ2-1 | TRBV11-2 | many | TRBD2 | TGTGCCAGCAGCTCCCTCTCGACTAGCGGCAGGATCATCAATGAGCAGTTCTTC | CASSSLSTSGRIINEQFF
TRBJ2-1 | TRBV5-6 | - | - | TGTGCCAGCAGCTTACCCGGGAACAATGAGCGGTTCTTC | CASSLPGNNERFF
TRBJ2-3 | TRBV12-3/TRBV12-4 | - | - | TGTGCCAGCAGTAAATACGGGACGGATTCAGATACGCAGTATTTT | CASSKYGTDSDTQYF
TRBJ2-3 | TRBV13 | many | TRBD1 | TGTGCCAGCAGCCGCCGACAGGGGTTAACAGATACGCAGTATTTT | CASSRRQGLTDTQYF
TRBJ2-1 | TRBV5-1 | many | - | TGCGCCAGCAGCTGGGGACCGAGCTCCTACAATGAGCAGTTCTTC | CASSWGPSSYNEQFF
TRBJ1-2 | TRBV28 | many | - | TGTGCCAGCAAGGACAGCCTTCTTGAGGGTACCTTC | CASKDSLLEGTF
TRBJ1-5 | TRBV29-1 | many | TRBD1 | TGCAGCGTAAGGACAGGTACTAATCAGCCCCAGCATTTT | CSVRTGTNQPQHF
TRBJ2-2 | TRBV5-6 | few | TRBD2 | TGTGCCAGCAGCCCACTAGCGGGAGTGACCGGGGAGCTGTTTTTT | CASSPLAGVTGELFF
TRBJ2-4 | TRBV7-9 | - | - | TGTGCCAGCAGCCCGGGGGAATCGAGGACAGGAAAAAACATTCAGTACTTC | CASSPGESRTGKNIQYF
TRBJ2-7 | TRBV6-2/TRBV6-3 | few | TRBD2 | TGTGCCAGCAGTAAGACTAGCGGGGGAGTTAACTACGAGCAGTACTTC | CASSKTSGGVNYEQYF
TRBJ1-1 | TRBV6-2/TRBV6-3 | few | TRBD1 | TGTGCCAGCAGTTATGGGACAGGGAGGAACACTGAAGCTTTCTTT | CASSYGTGRNTEAFF
TRBJ2-1 | TRBV4-2 | few | - | TGTGCCAGCAGCCAACCAGGCTCGTACAATGAGCAGTTCTTC | CASSQPGSYNEQFF
TRBJ1-2 | TRBV28 | many | - | TGTGCCAGCAGACCCATAGCTAACTATGGCTACACCTTC | CASRPIANYGYTF
TRBJ2-1 | TRBV2 | few | TRBD1 | TGTGCCAGCAGTTCCGGGACAGGGGTTAGAGAGCAGTTCTTC | CASSSGTGVREQFF
TRBJ2-1 | TRBV30 | many | - | TGTGCCTGGAGTGTAAGGGCTGGAAAGCAGTTCTTC | CAWSVRAGKQFF
TRBJ2-5 | TRBV5-5 | few | TRBD1 | TGTGCCAGCAGCAAAGGGGGCCTGGAGACCCAGTACTTC | CASSKGGLETQYF
TRBJ2-7 | TRBV12-3/TRBV12-4 | many | - | TGTGCCAGCAGTTTTTCCCGTACCTACGAGCAGTACTTC | CASSFSRTYEQYF
TRBJ1-5 | TRBV19 | - | - | TGTGCCAGTAGGCTGGGGGGGGGCGTAAATCAGCCCCAGCATTTT | CASRLGGGVNQPQHF
TRBJ2-2 | TRBV4-1 | - | TRBD2 | TGCGCCAGCAGCCAAGGTAGCGGGGTAAACACCGGGGAGCTGTTTTTT | CASSQGSGVNTGELFF
TRBJ2-3 | TRBV5-1 | many | TRBD1 | TGCGCCAGCAGCTTGGCGGCAGGGGGCATCACAGATACGCAGTATTTT | CASSLAAGGITDTQYF
TRBJ2-7 | TRBV12-3/TRBV12-4 | many | TRBD2 | TGTGCCAGCAGTTTATCTAGCGGGAGAGCCGAGCAGTACTTC | CASSLSSGRAEQYF
TRBJ1-5 | TRBV10-3 | many | - | TGTGCCATCAGTGAGTCGGGAGGGGCGGTTGGTCAGCCCCAGCATTTT | CAISESGGAVGQPQHF
TRBJ2-7 | TRBV28 | many | TRBD1 | TGTGCCAGCAGCACGTCTGGGACAGGGAGTTCGGGCGAGCAGTACTTC | CASSTSGTGSSGEQYF
TRBJ2-1 | TRBV5-6 | many | - | TGTGCCAGCAGCTTGGTAGCCGCCAATGAGCAGTTCTTC | CASSLVAANEQFF
TRBJ2-7 | TRBV20-1 | many | - | TGCAGTGCTAGACCGGGTCTTACCTACGAGCAGTACTTC | CSARPGLTYEQYF
TRBJ1-4 | TRBV6-5 | many | TRBD1 | TGTGCCAGCAGATCGACAGGGACCAGAGGGGGTAATGAAAAACTGTTTTTT | CASRSTGTRGGNEKLFF
TRBJ2-3 | TRBV2 | few | TRBD2 | TGTGCCAGCAGTGCCAGCAGCGGGAGGCCCGCAGATACGCAGTATTTT | CASSASSGRPADTQYF
TRBJ2-5 | TRBV20-1 | many | - | TGCAGTGCGCCATCGGGTTTTGAGACCCAGTACTTC | CSAPSGFETQYF
TRBJ1-4 | TRBV28 | many | TRBD1 | TGTGCCAGCAGCCCCCACGGAGGACAGGGTCGGAAACTGTTTTTT | CASSPHGGQGRKLFF
TRBJ2-7 | TRBV4-2 | many | TRBD2 | TGTGCCAGCAGCCAAGGACTAGCGGGAATATACGAGCAGTACTTC | CASSQGLAGIYEQYF
TRBJ1-1 | TRBV18 | many | TRBD1 | TGTGCCAGCTCACCACCGATTCTGGGGGGGACAGGGATCACTGAAGCTTTCTTT | CASSPPILGGTGITEAFF
TRBJ2-2 | TRBV24-1 | - | TRBD1 | TGTGCCACCAGTGATGGACAGGGGGCGAACACCGGGGAGCTGTTTTTT | CATSDGQGANTGELFF
TRBJ1-1 | TRBV5-1 | many | - | TGCGCCAGCAGCTTGACAGGAGAACAGACTGAAGCTTTCTTT | CASSLTGEQTEAFF